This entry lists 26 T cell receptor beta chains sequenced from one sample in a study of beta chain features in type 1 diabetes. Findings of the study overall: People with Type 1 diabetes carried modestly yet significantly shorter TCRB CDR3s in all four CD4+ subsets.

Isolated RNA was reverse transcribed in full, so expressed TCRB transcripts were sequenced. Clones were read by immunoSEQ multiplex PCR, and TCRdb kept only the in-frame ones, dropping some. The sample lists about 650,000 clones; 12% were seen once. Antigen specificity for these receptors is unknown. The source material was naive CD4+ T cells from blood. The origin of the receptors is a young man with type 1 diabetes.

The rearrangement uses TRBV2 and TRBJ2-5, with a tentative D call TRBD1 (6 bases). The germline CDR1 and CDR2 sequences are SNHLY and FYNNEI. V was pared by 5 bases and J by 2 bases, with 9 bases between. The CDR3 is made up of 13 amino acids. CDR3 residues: CASSYGQQETQYF. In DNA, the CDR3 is TGTGCCAGCAGTTATGGACAGCAAGAGACCCAGTACTTC.

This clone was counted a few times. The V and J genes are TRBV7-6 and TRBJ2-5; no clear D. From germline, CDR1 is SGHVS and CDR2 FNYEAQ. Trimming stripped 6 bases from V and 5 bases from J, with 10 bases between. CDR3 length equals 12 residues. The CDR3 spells CASRLSGETQYF. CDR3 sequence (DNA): TGTGCCAGCAGGCTCTCTGGGGAGACCCAGTACTTC.

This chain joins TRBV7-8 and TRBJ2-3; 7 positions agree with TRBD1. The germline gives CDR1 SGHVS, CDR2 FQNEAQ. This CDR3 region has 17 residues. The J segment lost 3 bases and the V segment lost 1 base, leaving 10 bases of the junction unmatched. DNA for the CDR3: TGTGCCAGCAGCTTAGAGCGACAGGGCCTTTATACAGATACGCAGTATTTT. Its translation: CASSLERQGLYTDTQYF.

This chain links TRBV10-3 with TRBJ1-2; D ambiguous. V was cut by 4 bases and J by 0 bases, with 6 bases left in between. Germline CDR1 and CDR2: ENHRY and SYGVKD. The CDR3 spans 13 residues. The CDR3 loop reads CAISGQTNYGYTF. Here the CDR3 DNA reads TGTGCCATCAGTGGGCAGACTAACTATGGCTACACCTTC.

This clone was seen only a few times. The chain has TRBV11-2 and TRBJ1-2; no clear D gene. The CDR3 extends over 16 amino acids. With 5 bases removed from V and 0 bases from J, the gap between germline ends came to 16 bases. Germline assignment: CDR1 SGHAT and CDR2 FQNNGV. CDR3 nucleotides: TGTGCCAGCAGCGGGAGAGAGAGGTTAGCTAACTATGGCTACACCTTC. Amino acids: CASSGRERLANYGYTF.

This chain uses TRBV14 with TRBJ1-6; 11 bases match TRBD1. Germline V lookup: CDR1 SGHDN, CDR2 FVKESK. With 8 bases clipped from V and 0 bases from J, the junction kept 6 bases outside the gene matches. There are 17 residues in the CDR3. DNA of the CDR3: TGTGCCAGCTCGGACAGGGGGCGCAACTCCTATAATTCACCCCTCCACTTT. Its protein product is CASSDRGRNSYNSPLHF.

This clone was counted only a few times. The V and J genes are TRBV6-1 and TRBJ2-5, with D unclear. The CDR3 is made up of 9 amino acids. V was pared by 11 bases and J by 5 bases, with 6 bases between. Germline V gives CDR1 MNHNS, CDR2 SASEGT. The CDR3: CAVGETQYF. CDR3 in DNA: TGTGCCGTCGGGGAGACCCAGTACTTC.

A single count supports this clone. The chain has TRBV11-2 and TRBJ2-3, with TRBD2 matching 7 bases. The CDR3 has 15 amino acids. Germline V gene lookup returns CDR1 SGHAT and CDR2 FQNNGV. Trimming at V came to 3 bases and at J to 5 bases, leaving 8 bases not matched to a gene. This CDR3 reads CASSFVISGGDTQYF. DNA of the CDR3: TGTGCCAGCAGCTTTGTAATTTCGGGGGGAGATACGCAGTATTTT.

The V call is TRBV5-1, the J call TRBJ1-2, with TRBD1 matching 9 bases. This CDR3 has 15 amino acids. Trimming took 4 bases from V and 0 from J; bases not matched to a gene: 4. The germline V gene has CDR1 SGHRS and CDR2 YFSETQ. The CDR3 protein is CASSTGQGPNYGYTF. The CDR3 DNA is TGCGCCAGCAGCACGGGACAGGGACCTAACTATGGCTACACCTTC.

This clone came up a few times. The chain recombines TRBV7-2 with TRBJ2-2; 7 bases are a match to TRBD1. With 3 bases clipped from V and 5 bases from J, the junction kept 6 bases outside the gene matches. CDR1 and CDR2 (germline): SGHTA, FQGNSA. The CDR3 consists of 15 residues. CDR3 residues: CASSLWDSPTGELFF. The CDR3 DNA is TGTGCCAGCAGCTTGTGGGACAGCCCTACCGGGGAGCTGTTTTTT. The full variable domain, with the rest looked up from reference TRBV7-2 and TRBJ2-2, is GAGVSQSPSNKVTEKGKDVELRCDPISGHTALYWYRQSLGQGLEFLIYFQGNSAPDKSGLPSDRFSAERTGGSVSTLTIQRTQQEDSAVYLCASSLWDSPTGELFFGEGSRLTVL.

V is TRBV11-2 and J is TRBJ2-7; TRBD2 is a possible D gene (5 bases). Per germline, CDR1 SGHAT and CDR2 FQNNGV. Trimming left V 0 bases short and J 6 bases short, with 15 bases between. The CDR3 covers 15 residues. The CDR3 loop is CASSLDPRGSGEQYF. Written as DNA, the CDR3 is TGTGCCAGCAGCTTAGATCCCCGGGGATCGGGCGAGCAGTACTTC.

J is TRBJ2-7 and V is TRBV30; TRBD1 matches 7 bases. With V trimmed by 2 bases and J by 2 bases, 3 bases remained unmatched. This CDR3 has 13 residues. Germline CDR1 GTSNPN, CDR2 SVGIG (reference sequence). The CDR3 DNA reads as TGTGCCTGGAGTCCGGGACAGCCCTACGAGCAGTACTTC. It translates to CAWSPGQPYEQYF.

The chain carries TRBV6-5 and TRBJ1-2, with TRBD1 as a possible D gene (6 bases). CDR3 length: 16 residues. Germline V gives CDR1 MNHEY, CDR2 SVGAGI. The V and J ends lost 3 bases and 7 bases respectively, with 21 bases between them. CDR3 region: CASSYRWTVEFRGYTF. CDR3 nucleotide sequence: TGTGCCAGCAGTTATCGGTGGACAGTGGAGTTCCGTGGCTACACCTTC.

CDR3 protein: CASSPGQTSSYEQYF. Written as DNA, the CDR3 is TGCGCCAGCAGCCCTGGACAGACGAGCTCCTACGAGCAGTACTTC. The chain joins TRBV5-1 to TRBJ2-7, with D possibly matching TRBD1 (6 bases). The CDR3 runs to 15 residues. V was trimmed by 4 bases and J by 0 bases, leaving 14 bases between them. Germline V gene lookup returns CDR1 SGHRS and CDR2 YFSETQ. Full variable domain (outside the CDR3, taken from reference TRBV5-1 and TRBJ2-7): KAGVTQTPRYLIKTRGQQVTLSCSPISGHRSVSWYQQTPGQGLQFLFEYFSETQRNKGNFPGRFSGRQFSNSRSEMNVSTLELGDSALYLCASSPGQTSSYEQYFGPGTRLTVT.

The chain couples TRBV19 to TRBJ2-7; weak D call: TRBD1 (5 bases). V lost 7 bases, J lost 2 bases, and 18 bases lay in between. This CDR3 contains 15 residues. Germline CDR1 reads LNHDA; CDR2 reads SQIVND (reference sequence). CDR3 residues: CASTPTIDSTYEQYF. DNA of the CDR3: TGTGCCAGTACTCCGACGATCGACAGTACCTACGAGCAGTACTTC.

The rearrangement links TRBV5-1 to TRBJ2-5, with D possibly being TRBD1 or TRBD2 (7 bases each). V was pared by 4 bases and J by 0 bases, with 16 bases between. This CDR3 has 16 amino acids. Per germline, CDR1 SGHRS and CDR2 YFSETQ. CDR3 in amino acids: CASSLMPGGDQETQYF. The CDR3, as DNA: TGCGCCAGCAGCCTCATGCCAGGGGGGGACCAAGAGACCCAGTACTTC.

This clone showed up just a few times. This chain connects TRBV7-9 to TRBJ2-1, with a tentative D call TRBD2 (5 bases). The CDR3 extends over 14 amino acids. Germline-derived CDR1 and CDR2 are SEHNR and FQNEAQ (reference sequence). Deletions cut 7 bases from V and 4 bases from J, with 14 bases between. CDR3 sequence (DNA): TGTGCCAGCAAAATTGGGGAGCGGTACAATGAGCAGTTCTTC. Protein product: CASKIGERYNEQFF.

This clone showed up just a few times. The DNA for the CDR3 is TGTGCCAGTAGTATAGCGGGGGCGGGAGGAGATACGCAGTATTTT. This encodes CASSIAGAGGDTQYF. The chain links TRBV19 to TRBJ2-3, with 8 bases lining up with TRBD2. Germline V gene data show CDR1 as LNHDA and CDR2 as SQIVND (reference sequence). Trimming took 1 base from V and 5 from J; bases not matched to a gene: 5. The CDR3 extends over 15 amino acids.

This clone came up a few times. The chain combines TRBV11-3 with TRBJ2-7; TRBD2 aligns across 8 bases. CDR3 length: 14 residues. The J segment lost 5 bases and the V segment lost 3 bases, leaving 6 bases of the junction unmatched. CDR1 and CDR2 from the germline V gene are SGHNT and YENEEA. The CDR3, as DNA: TGTGCCAGCAGCTTGGCCGGGACTAGAAACGAGCAGTACTTC. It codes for CASSLAGTRNEQYF. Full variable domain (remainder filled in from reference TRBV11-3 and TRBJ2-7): EAGVVQSPRYKIIEKKQPVAFWCNPISGHNTLYWYLQNLGQGPELLIRYENEEAVDDSQLPKDRFSAERLKGVDSTLKIQPAELGDSAVYLCASSLAGTRNEQYFGPGTRLTVT.

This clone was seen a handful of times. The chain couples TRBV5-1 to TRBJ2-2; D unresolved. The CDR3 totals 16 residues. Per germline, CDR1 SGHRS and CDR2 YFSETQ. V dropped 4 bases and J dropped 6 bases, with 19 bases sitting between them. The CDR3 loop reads CASSPAADIPPGELFF. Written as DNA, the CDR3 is TGCGCCAGCAGCCCCGCGGCTGACATACCACCCGGGGAGCTGTTTTTT.

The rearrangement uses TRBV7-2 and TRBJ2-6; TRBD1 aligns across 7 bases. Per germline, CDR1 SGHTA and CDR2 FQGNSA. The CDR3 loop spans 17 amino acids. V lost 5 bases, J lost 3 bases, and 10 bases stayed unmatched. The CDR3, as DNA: TGTGCCAGCAGCCAAAGTAGTGGGACAGTTGGGGCCAACGTCCTGACTTTC. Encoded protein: CASSQSSGTVGANVLTF.

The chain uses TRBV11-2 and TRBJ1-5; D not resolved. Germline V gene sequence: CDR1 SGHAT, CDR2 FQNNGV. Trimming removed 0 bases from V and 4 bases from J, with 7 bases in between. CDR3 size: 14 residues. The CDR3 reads CASSLDGQNQPQHF. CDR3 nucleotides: TGTGCCAGCAGCTTAGATGGTCAGAATCAGCCCCAGCATTTT.

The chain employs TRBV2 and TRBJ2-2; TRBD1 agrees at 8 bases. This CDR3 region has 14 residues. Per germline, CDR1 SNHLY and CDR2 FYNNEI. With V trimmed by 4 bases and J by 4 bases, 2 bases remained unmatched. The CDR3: CASSVRGPTGELFF. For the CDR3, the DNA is TGTGCCAGCAGTGTCAGGGGGCCCACCGGGGAGCTGTTTTTT.

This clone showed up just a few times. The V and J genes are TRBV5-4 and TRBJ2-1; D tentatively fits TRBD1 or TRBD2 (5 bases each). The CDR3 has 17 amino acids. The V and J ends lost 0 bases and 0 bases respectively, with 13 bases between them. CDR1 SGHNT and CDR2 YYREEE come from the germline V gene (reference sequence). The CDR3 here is CASSLGAGRVSYNEQFF. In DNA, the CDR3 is TGTGCCAGCAGCTTGGGGGCGGGCAGGGTCTCCTACAATGAGCAGTTCTTC.

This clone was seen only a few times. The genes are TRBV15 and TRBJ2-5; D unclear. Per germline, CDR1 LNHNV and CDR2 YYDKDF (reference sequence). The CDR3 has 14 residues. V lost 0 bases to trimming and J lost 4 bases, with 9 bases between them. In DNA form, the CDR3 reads TGTGCCACCAGCAGAGATGGCAGTTCAGAGACCCAGTACTTC. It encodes CATSRDGSSETQYF. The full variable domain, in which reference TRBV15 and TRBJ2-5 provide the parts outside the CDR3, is DAMVIQNPRYQVTQFGKPVTLSCSQTLNHNVMYWYQQKSSQAPKLLFHYYDKDFNNEADTPDNFQSRRPNTSFCFLDIRSPGLGDTAMYLCATSRDGSSETQYFGPGTRLLVL.

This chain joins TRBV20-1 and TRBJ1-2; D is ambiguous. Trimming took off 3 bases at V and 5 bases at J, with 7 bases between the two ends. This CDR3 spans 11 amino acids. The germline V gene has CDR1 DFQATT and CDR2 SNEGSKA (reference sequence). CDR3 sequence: CSARVPYGYTF. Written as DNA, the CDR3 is TGCAGTGCTAGGGTGCCTTATGGCTACACCTTC.